This TCR beta chain stems from a study of metastatic and nonmetastatic thyroid tumors. About the research overall: Malignant and benign thyroid patients had repertoires compared in peripheral blood and tumor or nodule tissue. Broader study findings: Across blood and tumor, TCR beta diversity in malignant thyroid tumors was reportedly significantly higher than in benign nodules.

About this clone: Its antigen is not identified. The sample has other DNA sequences that encode this CDR3 too.

Thyroid surgery had not been preceded by any treatment in any patient. Original data processing: Building a distant-metastasis classifier for papillary thyroid cancer drew on CDR3 differences across clinicopathological groups. TCRdb re-clonotyped the PCR reads through MiXCR. The V and J calls and clone size are TCRdb's, not the authors'. The sample holds about 22,000 clones, around 20% seen once. Germline CDR1 and CDR2: MDHEN and SYDVKM. The CDR3 has 12 residues. Sample: adjacent normal tissue. This TCR was sampled from a male donor with papillary thyroid cancer or a benign thyroid nodule (not recorded which). Some clones in this sample may be carry-over from other donors' samples. V gene TRBV28 combines with J gene TRBJ2-3; no clear D gene. Written as DNA, the CDR3 is TGTGCAACTTTAACCCTAACAGATACGCAGTATTTT. Translating it yields CATLTLTDTQYF.